This passage covers 30 T cell receptor beta chains from one sample sequenced in a study of cytomegalovirus exposure and HLA in healthy donors. PCR primers comprised 60 Vbeta and 13 Jbeta primers. Assay: immunoSEQ multiplex PCR; the TCRdb copy retains only in-frame clones and omits some. The sample comprises over 45,000 clones, about 80% of which are singletons, and 4.3% rests with the top ten. Specimen: PBMCs. These receptors were collected from a man younger than 40 in good health and CMV-seronegative.

V usage is TRBV15 and J usage is TRBJ1-5; TRBD1 agrees at 7 bases. Trimming removed 0 bases from V and 6 bases from J; junction bases left unmatched: 5. This CDR3 has 15 residues. The germline gives CDR1 LNHNV, CDR2 YYDKDF (reference sequence). The CDR3 nucleotides read TGTGCCACCAGCAGAGATAGGGGGCCCAGTCAGCCCCAGCATTTT. It yields the protein CATSRDRGPSQPQHF.

CDR3 in DNA: TGTGCCAGCAGTTGGGACAGGGGAAGGTCCTACGAGCAGTACTTC. It yields the protein CASSWDRGRSYEQYF. The chain employs TRBV6-5 and TRBJ2-7, with 10 bases that match TRBD1. The length of the CDR3 is 15 residues. CDR1 is MNHEY and CDR2 is SVGAGI in the germline V gene. V was pared by 4 bases and J by 1 base, with 4 bases of the junction left unmatched.

This clone showed up just a few times. The CDR3 nucleotides are TGCGCCAGCAGCCATATAGGGACAGGGACCTACGAGCAGTACTTC. The encoded protein is CASSHIGTGTYEQYF. The chain couples TRBV4-3 to TRBJ2-7, with TRBD1 matching over 9 bases. J gave up 2 bases and V 3 bases, and 5 bases lay outside the gene matches. The germline V gene encodes CDR1 LGHNA and CDR2 YSLEER. CDR3 size: 15 residues.

The chain uses TRBV30 and TRBJ1-5; D is unclear. CDR3 length equals 13 residues. V was cut by 2 bases and J by 0 bases, with 5 bases left in between. CDR1 GTSNPN and CDR2 SVGIG come from the germline V gene (reference sequence). As DNA, the CDR3 is TGTGCCTGGAGTCCTACTAGCAATCAGCCCCAGCATTTT. It yields the protein CAWSPTSNQPQHF. Complete variable domain (other parts from reference TRBV30 and TRBJ1-5): SQTIHQWPATLVQPVGSPLSLECTVEGTSNPNLYWYRQAAGRGLQLLFYSVGIGQISSEVPQNLSASRPQDRQFILSSKKLLLSDSGFYLCAWSPTSNQPQHFGDGTRLSIL.

Here the CDR3 DNA reads TGTGCCAGCAGCCTACAGGCATCGAACTATGGCTACACCTTC. It encodes CASSLQASNYGYTF. This sequence joins TRBV7-8 and TRBJ1-2; weak D call: TRBD1 (5 bases). The CDR3 is made up of 14 amino acids. Germline V gives CDR1 SGHVS, CDR2 FQNEAQ. V was cut by 5 bases and J by 2 bases, with 12 bases left in between. Drawing the rest from reference TRBV7-8 and TRBJ1-2, the complete variable domain is GAGVSQSPRYKVAKRGQDVALRCDPISGHVSLFWYQQALGQGPEFLTYFQNEAQLDKSGLPSDRFFAERPEGSVSTLKIQRTQQEDSAVYLCASSLQASNYGYTFGSGTRLTVV.

Only one count was recorded for this clone. V usage is TRBV2 and J usage is TRBJ2-5; 11 bases are shared with TRBD2. Trimming cost V 2 bases and J 7 bases; bases outside gene matches: 6. This CDR3 contains 15 residues. Per the germline V gene, CDR1 is SNHLY and CDR2 is FYNNEI. CDR3 in amino acids: CASSETSGSIRTQYF. The CDR3, as DNA: TGTGCCAGCAGTGAAACTAGCGGGAGCATTAGGACCCAGTACTTC. Based on the CDR3 plus reference TRBV2 and TRBJ2-5, the full variable domain is EPEVTQTPSHQVTQMGQEVILRCVPISNHLYFYWYRQILGQKVEFLVSFYNNEISEKSEIFDDQFSVERPDGSNFTLKIRSTKLEDSAMYFCASSETSGSIRTQYFGPGTRLLVL.

The chain couples TRBV15 to TRBJ2-7, with 9 bases identical to TRBD1. Germline-derived CDR1 and CDR2 are LNHNV and YYDKDF (reference sequence). The CDR3 is 15 residues long. With V trimmed by 5 bases and J by 0 bases, 5 bases remained unmatched. The CDR3 DNA reads TGTGCCACCAGCCAGGACAGGGGCGACTCCTACGAGCAGTACTTC. Its protein is CATSQDRGDSYEQYF. Combining the CDR3 with reference TRBV15 and TRBJ2-7 gives the whole variable domain DAMVIQNPRYQVTQFGKPVTLSCSQTLNHNVMYWYQQKSSQAPKLLFHYYDKDFNNEADTPDNFQSRRPNTSFCFLDIRSPGLGDTAMYLCATSQDRGDSYEQYFGPGTRLTVT.

This clone appeared a single time. The junction does not match germline at one end; this may be a read error. The chain links TRBV7-9 to TRBJ2-5; 11 bases fit TRBD2. From germline, CDR1 is SEHNR and CDR2 FQNEAQ (reference sequence). CDR3 length equals 15 residues. The CDR3 DNA follows: TGTTCCAGCAGCACCTTAGCGGGAGGGCTGGAGACCCAGTACTTC. This codes for CSSSTLAGGLETQYF.

The V and J genes are TRBV5-4 and TRBJ1-2; possibly TRBD1 for D (6 bases). CDR3 length equals 14 residues. With 4 bases removed from V and 4 bases from J, the gap between germline ends came to 14 bases. Looked up from germline, CDR1 is SGHNT and CDR2 is YYREEE (reference sequence). The CDR3: CASSPDSYLYGYTF. CDR3 in DNA: TGTGCCAGCAGCCCGGACAGCTACCTCTATGGCTACACCTTC.

This chain connects TRBV6-1 to TRBJ2-7, with 8 positions matching TRBD1. The germline V gene encodes CDR1 MNHNS and CDR2 SASEGT. The CDR3 loop spans 13 amino acids. J was trimmed by 7 bases and V by 2 bases; bases with no gene match: 4. In DNA, the CDR3 is TGTGCCAGCAGTGAAAGGACAGGGCTGGAGCAGTACTTC. Translated, it gives CASSERTGLEQYF.

V gene TRBV7-8 combines with J gene TRBJ1-2, with D possibly being TRBD1 (6 bases). Germline V gene lookup returns CDR1 SGHVS and CDR2 FQNEAQ. The length of the CDR3 is 14 residues. V lost 5 bases and J 10 bases, leaving 20 bases between the germline ends. The CDR3, as DNA: TGTGCCAGCAGCAACGGCGGGGGGCTTGGTGACTACACCTTC. Amino acid sequence: CASSNGGGLGDYTF.

V gene TRBV6-5 combines with J gene TRBJ2-3, with a possible D match to TRBD2 (5 bases). The CDR3 sequence is 14 residues long. Germline CDR1 reads MNHEY; CDR2 reads SVGAGI. V lost 4 bases and J 1 base, leaving 9 bases between the germline ends. CDR3 in DNA: TGTGCCAGCAGTTGCGAAGCGGGCACAGATACGCAGTATTTT. Translation: CASSCEAGTDTQYF.

The chain combines TRBV30 with TRBJ2-5; 7 bases match TRBD2. The J call could be wrong; TRBJ2-7 is a better fit for the DNA end. The CDR3 is 18 residues long. CDR1 is GTSNPN and CDR2 is SVGIG in the germline V gene (reference sequence). CDR3 coding DNA: TGTGCCTGGAGTTTCCCGCTCAGCGGGAACTCCTCCTCCTACGAGCAGTACTTC. Encoded protein: CAWSFPLSGNSSSYEQYF.

This chain links TRBV7-9 with TRBJ2-7, with 9 bases lining up with TRBD1. CDR1 and CDR2 (germline): SEHNR, FQNEAQ (reference sequence). This CDR3 has 13 residues. The ends lost 10 bases at V and 5 bases at J; junction bases unmatched: 9. The CDR3 DNA reads as TGTGCCACAACCGGGACAGGGATCAACGAGCAGTACTTC. Amino acids: CATTGTGINEQYF.

As for this clone: Its ends do not fully match the called genes, so a read error is possible. V usage is TRBV18 and J usage is TRBJ2-2, with a tentative D call TRBD1 (5 bases). Germline V gene sequence: CDR1 KGHSH, CDR2 LQKENI. CDR3 size: 15 residues. Here the CDR3 reads CASSPRLPDTGELFF. As DNA, the CDR3 is TGTGCCAGCTCACCCAGGCTGCCGGACACGGGGGAGCTGTTTTTT.

The V gene is TRBV5-1, the J gene TRBJ1-6; D gene unclear. The length of the CDR3 is 14 residues. Germline CDR1 is SGHRS and CDR2 is YFSETQ. The V and J ends lost 0 bases and 8 bases respectively, with 9 bases between them. CDR3 sequence: CASSLGTADSPLHF. CDR3 coding DNA: TGCGCCAGCAGCTTGGGAACAGCGGATTCACCCCTCCACTTT.

The CDR3 nucleotides read TGTGCCAGCAGCCCTGTCCCGGGACAGGGGTGGGGCAATGAGCAGTTCTTC. Translated, it gives CASSPVPGQGWGNEQFF. The chain is built from TRBV5-8 and TRBJ2-1; 10 bases agree with TRBD1. Germline V gene sequence: CDR1 SGHTS, CDR2 YDEGEE. The CDR3 extends over 17 amino acids. With 4 bases clipped from V and 6 bases from J, the junction kept 13 bases outside the gene matches. The variable domain in full, with the rest retrieved from reference TRBV5-8 and TRBJ2-1, is EAGVTQSPTHLIKTRGQQATLRCSPISGHTSVYWYQQALGLGLQFLLWYDEGEERNRGNFPPRFSGRQFPNYSSELNVNALELEDSALYLCASSPVPGQGWGNEQFFGPGTRLTVL.

The chain uses TRBV18 and TRBJ1-6, with 7 bases identical to TRBD1. J lost 10 bases, V lost 8 bases, and 8 bases had no gene match. This CDR3 region has 13 residues. Germline-derived CDR1 and CDR2 are KGHSH and LQKENI. The CDR3: CASRSGQSSPLHF. Written as DNA, the CDR3 is TGTGCCAGCCGCTCGGGACAGAGCTCACCCCTCCACTTT.

This clone was detected only once. V usage is TRBV30 and J usage is TRBJ2-3; D ambiguous. V lost 2 bases to trimming and J lost 0 bases, with 3 bases between them. Germline-derived CDR1 and CDR2 are GTSNPN and SVGIG (reference sequence). The CDR3 has 12 residues. The CDR3 loop reads CAWSPSTDTQYF. For the CDR3, the DNA is TGTGCCTGGAGTCCGAGCACAGATACGCAGTATTTT. The entire variable domain, with the rest obtained from reference TRBV30 and TRBJ2-3, is as follows: SQTIHQWPATLVQPVGSPLSLECTVEGTSNPNLYWYRQAAGRGLQLLFYSVGIGQISSEVPQNLSASRPQDRQFILSSKKLLLSDSGFYLCAWSPSTDTQYFGPGTRLTVL.

The gene calls are TRBV7-2 and TRBJ2-1; TRBD1 might be the D (6 bases). Trimming pared 5 bases from V and 6 bases from J, leaving 20 bases between. Germline loops: CDR1 SGHTA, CDR2 FQGNSA. The CDR3 loop spans 16 amino acids. CDR3 in amino acids: CASSQGGVVRGNEQFF. The CDR3 DNA reads TGTGCCAGCAGCCAAGGGGGAGTAGTTAGGGGCAATGAGCAGTTCTTC.

V gene TRBV5-6 combines with J gene TRBJ2-7; the D gene is possibly TRBD2 (5 bases). There are 14 residues in the CDR3. The germline CDR1 and CDR2 sequences are SGHDT and YYEEEE. The V end was cut by 0 bases, the J end by 6 bases, with 13 bases between. The CDR3 is CASSLAGWDSEQYF. For the CDR3, the DNA is TGTGCCAGCAGCTTGGCGGGGTGGGATAGCGAGCAGTACTTC.

The rearrangement links TRBV11-2 to TRBJ2-7; TRBD2 agrees at 10 bases. The germline V gene encodes CDR1 SGHAT and CDR2 FQNNGV. The CDR3 totals 16 residues. V dropped 0 bases and J dropped 0; count of bases not matched to a gene: 2. In DNA, the CDR3 is TGTGCCAGCAGCTTAGACGGACTAGCGGCCTCCTACGAGCAGTACTTC. It translates to CASSLDGLAASYEQYF.

The chain recombines TRBV19 with TRBJ1-1; 11 bases agree with TRBD1. The length of the CDR3 is 16 residues. CDR1 is LNHDA, CDR2 SQIVND, per germline (reference sequence). Losses at the gene ends were 2 bases for V and 0 bases for J; bases not matched to a gene: 2. In DNA form, the CDR3 reads TGTGCCAGTAGTATATGGGACAGGGGGATGAACACTGAAGCTTTCTTT. Protein sequence: CASSIWDRGMNTEAFF.

This clone was observed a single time. This chain connects TRBV11-1 to TRBJ1-2, with D maybe TRBD1 (6 bases). Trimming cost V 4 bases and J 9 bases, with 18 bases left between them. Germline loops: CDR1 SGHAT, CDR2 FQDESV (reference sequence). The CDR3 runs 14 residues. The CDR3 is CASSSLGGPPSYTF. The CDR3 DNA follows: TGTGCCAGCAGCTCCCTTGGGGGCCCCCCTAGCTACACCTTC.

This clone was seen once. The chain joins TRBV6-5 to TRBJ2-1, with D possibly matching TRBD2 (6 bases). V was pared by 6 bases and J by 5 bases, with 17 bases between. CDR1 is MNHEY, CDR2 SVGAGI, per germline. This CDR3 spans 15 amino acids. The DNA for the CDR3 is TGTGCCAGCAGGGATGGAGGGACCCTTCACAATGAGCAGTTCTTC. This gives the protein CASRDGGTLHNEQFF.

V usage is TRBV7-9 and J usage is TRBJ1-3, with 7 bases matching TRBD1. Per the germline V gene, CDR1 is SEHNR and CDR2 is FQNEAQ (reference sequence). The CDR3 loop spans 15 amino acids. J lost 4 bases, V lost 5 bases, and 8 bases had no gene match. The CDR3, as DNA: TGTGCCAGCAGCGCACCGTCGGGACAGGGAAACACCATATATTTT. It specifies CASSAPSGQGNTIYF.

The V gene is TRBV15, the J gene TRBJ2-3, with D tentatively TRBD2 (6 bases). Germline lookup yields CDR1 LNHNV and CDR2 YYDKDF (reference sequence). CDR3 length: 17 amino acids. V dropped 0 bases and J dropped 3 bases, with 16 bases sitting between them. Here the CDR3 reads CATSRDLLEGSTDTQYF. The CDR3 DNA reads as TGTGCCACCAGCAGAGATTTGTTGGAGGGTAGTACAGATACGCAGTATTTT.

V is TRBV5-1 and J is TRBJ2-7; 9 nucleotides agree with TRBD1. Losses at the gene ends were 4 bases for V and 1 base for J; bases not matched to a gene: 6. Germline V gene data show CDR1 as SGHRS and CDR2 as YFSETQ. This CDR3 has 15 residues. The CDR3 nucleotides read TGCGCCAGCAGCCCCCGGGACAGGGTATCCTACGAGCAGTACTTC. Encoded protein: CASSPRDRVSYEQYF.

Written as DNA, the CDR3 is TGTGCCATCAGCGCAGGGGTTACGGGCACAGATACGCAGTATTTT. This sequence encodes CAISAGVTGTDTQYF. The chain employs TRBV10-3 and TRBJ2-3; tentative D call: TRBD1 (6 bases). Germline values: CDR1 ENHRY, CDR2 SYGVKD. V gave up 6 bases and J gave up 1 base, with 14 bases separating them. This CDR3 contains 15 residues.

The chain has TRBV27 and TRBJ2-7, with 8 positions matching TRBD2. CDR1 MNHEY and CDR2 SMNVEV come from the germline V gene (reference sequence). The trim removed 2 bases at V and 3 bases at J, leaving 3 bases unmatched. This CDR3 has 14 residues. The CDR3 loop reads CASSLLAGVYEQYF. The CDR3 coding sequence is TGTGCCAGCAGTTTACTAGCGGGCGTCTACGAGCAGTACTTC.